The 23 T cell receptor beta chains listed next were all sequenced from one sample in a study of cytomegalovirus exposure and HLA in healthy donors. Vbeta (60) and Jbeta (13) primers were used in the PCR. TCRdb's copy holds only in-frame clones and misses some; the assay was immunoSEQ multiplex PCR. Of under 200,000 clones in the sample, approximately 65% were seen once. The sample comprised PBMCs. The receptors originated from a man aged 35-49 years in good health and CMV-seronegative.

This clone has just a few counts. The gene calls are TRBV29-1 and TRBJ2-6; 7 bases fit TRBD1. The germline gives CDR1 SQVTM, CDR2 ANQGSEA. The CDR3 contains 16 residues. J lost 1 base, V lost 7 bases, and 10 bases had no gene match. The CDR3 DNA is TGCAGCGCCGGGACAGTTGAAGTATCTGGGGCCAACGTCCTGACTTTC. Translating gives CSAGTVEVSGANVLTF.

This clone was recorded a few times. The chain combines TRBV19 with TRBJ2-5; 8 nucleotides agree with TRBD1. The V gene's germline CDR1 is LNHDA and CDR2 SQIVND (reference sequence). The length of the CDR3 is 14 residues. V shed 5 bases and J 5 bases; nucleotides not matched to a gene: 7. Written as DNA, the CDR3 is TGTGCCAGTAGTGAGTTCCAGGGGGCGGAGACCCAGTACTTC. Amino acid sequence: CASSEFQGAETQYF.

The chain has TRBV6-5 and TRBJ1-5; D is unclear. Germline assignment: CDR1 MNHEY and CDR2 SVGAGI. The ends were cut back, 4 bases at V and 0 bases at J, with 10 bases in the middle. The CDR3 runs to 15 residues. CDR3 sequence reads: CASSFAGSSNQPQHF. DNA for the CDR3: TGTGCCAGCAGTTTCGCGGGCTCTAGCAATCAGCCCCAGCATTTT.

This clone was detected only a few times. V usage is TRBV7-2 and J usage is TRBJ2-3, with 10 bases that match TRBD2. The CDR3 is 18 residues long. V shed 0 bases and J 3 bases; nucleotides not matched to a gene: 9. CDR1 is SGHTA and CDR2 is FQGNSA in the germline V gene. CDR3 amino acids: CASSLATALAGTTDTQYF. DNA of the CDR3: TGTGCCAGCAGCTTAGCAACGGCACTAGCGGGGACTACAGATACGCAGTATTTT.

CDR3 DNA sequence: TGTGCCAGCAGCCAAGACGGCACTGAAGCTTTCTTT. It yields the protein CASSQDGTEAFF. The chain employs TRBV4-2 and TRBJ1-1; D remains unclear. Trimming cost V 0 bases and J 4 bases, with 3 bases left between them. In germline, CDR1 is LGHNA, CDR2 YNFKEQ. This CDR3 spans 12 amino acids.

This chain joins TRBV7-9 and TRBJ2-3; 9 positions agree with TRBD2. Losses at the gene ends were 5 bases for V and 2 bases for J; bases not matched to a gene: 5. Germline values: CDR1 SEHNR, CDR2 FQNEAQ (reference sequence). The CDR3 extends over 15 amino acids. DNA of the CDR3: TGTGCCAGCAGCCTCAGCGGGGGGTTCACAGATACGCAGTATTTT. Residues: CASSLSGGFTDTQYF.

This clone showed up just once. The CDR3, as DNA: TGTGCCATCAAGACAGGGCTATCCTACAATGAGCAGTTCTTC. It specifies CAIKTGLSYNEQFF. The genes are TRBV10-3 and TRBJ2-1, with TRBD1 matching over 7 bases. J was trimmed by 1 base and V by 7 bases; bases with no gene match: 4. Germline CDR1 and CDR2: ENHRY and SYGVKD. The CDR3 is made up of 14 amino acids.

The rearrangement joins TRBV19 to TRBJ2-6, with 14 bases identical to TRBD2. This CDR3 has 20 amino acids. Germline CDR1 and CDR2: LNHDA and SQIVND (reference sequence). V lost 3 bases, J lost 2 bases, and 9 bases stayed unmatched. The CDR3 is CASSMTRLAGGNPGANVLTF. DNA for the CDR3: TGTGCCAGTAGTATGACCCGACTAGCGGGAGGGAATCCTGGGGCCAACGTCCTGACTTTC.

V gene TRBV5-1 combines with J gene TRBJ1-1; 7 bases line up with TRBD1. The CDR3 is 14 amino acids. The germline gives CDR1 SGHRS, CDR2 YFSETQ. V lost 4 bases to trimming and J lost 5 bases; unmatched junction nucleotides: 8. The CDR3 DNA reads TGCGCCAGCAGCGGGTGGACAGGAGGGACTGAAGCTTTCTTT. It encodes CASSGWTGGTEAFF.

V and J are TRBV28 and TRBJ2-3; the match to TRBD2 covers 7 bases. The germline CDR1 and CDR2 sequences are MDHEN and SYDVKM. V shed 8 bases, J shed 9 bases, and the junction held 8 bases outside the gene matches. The length of the CDR3 is 12 residues. The CDR3 DNA sequence: TGTGCCAGCCATCACGGCGGGGGAACGCAGTATTTT. Translation gives CASHHGGGTQYF.

The CDR3 DNA reads TGTGCCAGTAGGGACAGGGGCTCAGATACGCAGTATTTT. The encoded protein is CASRDRGSDTQYF. The V call is TRBV19, the J call TRBJ2-3, with TRBD1 matching over 9 bases. This CDR3 region has 13 residues. V lost 6 bases, J lost 4 bases, and 2 bases stayed unmatched. Germline CDR1 is LNHDA and CDR2 is SQIVND (reference sequence). Full variable domain (missing parts from reference TRBV19 and TRBJ2-3): DGGITQSPKYLFRKEGQNVTLSCEQNLNHDAMYWYRQDPGQGLRLIYYSQIVNDFQKGDIAEGYSVSREKKESFPLTVTSAQKNPTAFYLCASRDRGSDTQYFGPGTRLTVL.

The V and J genes are TRBV4-2 and TRBJ1-1; 10 bases are a match to TRBD1. The germline V gene has CDR1 LGHNA and CDR2 YNFKEQ. The V and J ends lost 3 bases and 0 bases, in that order; junction bases with no gene match: 4. CDR3 size: 16 residues. Written as DNA, the CDR3 is TGTGCCAGCAGCCAGGACAGGGGGATGGTGAACACTGAAGCTTTCTTT. Translating gives CASSQDRGMVNTEAFF.

J is TRBJ1-6 and V is TRBV6-7, with D possibly TRBD1 on 6 matching bases. TRBV6-7 is placed among ORFs of uncertain function. Trimming stripped 11 bases from V and 3 bases from J, with 14 bases between. CDR3 length: 14 residues. CDR3 region: CALGGGLYNSPLHF. The CDR3 DNA reads as TGTGCCCTGGGCGGGGGCCTCTATAATTCACCCCTCCACTTT.

The gene calls are TRBV7-2 and TRBJ2-3; 11 nucleotides align to TRBD2. Trimming at V came to 4 bases and at J to 2 bases, leaving 8 bases not matched to a gene. This CDR3 is built from 17 residues. In germline, CDR1 is SGHTA, CDR2 FQGNSA. This CDR3 reads CASSSEGLAAATDTQYF. DNA for the CDR3: TGTGCCAGCAGCTCCGAGGGACTAGCGGCAGCCACAGATACGCAGTATTTT.

This clone turned up a few times. The CDR3 DNA reads TGTGCCAGCAGTGAAGAAGGGACAGCCATCGGTGAGACCCAGTACTTC. Translated: CASSEEGTAIGETQYF. This chain joins TRBV2 and TRBJ2-5; 7 bases line up with TRBD1. This CDR3 region has 16 residues. V was clipped by 1 base and J by 5 bases; unmatched bases: 10. CDR1 and CDR2 (germline): SNHLY, FYNNEI.

The chain recombines TRBV5-1 with TRBJ2-3, with D tentatively TRBD1 (6 bases). The CDR3 runs to 17 residues. Trimming took 5 bases from V and 0 from J, leaving 19 bases between them. Germline lookup yields CDR1 SGHRS and CDR2 YFSETQ. The CDR3 protein is CASSPRGGSASTDTQYF. The CDR3 DNA follows: TGCGCCAGCAGTCCCAGGGGTGGGAGCGCTAGCACAGATACGCAGTATTTT. Drawing the rest from reference TRBV5-1 and TRBJ2-3, the complete variable domain is KAGVTQTPRYLIKTRGQQVTLSCSPISGHRSVSWYQQTPGQGLQFLFEYFSETQRNKGNFPGRFSGRQFSNSRSEMNVSTLELGDSALYLCASSPRGGSASTDTQYFGPGTRLTVL.

The chain uses TRBV7-6 and TRBJ2-5; weak D call: TRBD2 (7 bases). Germline V gene sequence: CDR1 SGHVS, CDR2 FNYEAQ. V lost 0 bases and J lost 5, with 10 bases in between. This CDR3 is 14 amino acids long. The CDR3 sequence is CASSLAGGAETQYF. CDR3 DNA: TGTGCCAGCAGCTTAGCGGGGGGGGCCGAGACCCAGTACTTC.

The rearrangement links TRBV30 to TRBJ2-3; D ambiguous. Trimming left V 0 bases short and J 5 bases short, with 6 bases between. Germline assignment: CDR1 GTSNPN and CDR2 SVGIG (reference sequence). The CDR3 spans 12 residues. The CDR3 protein is CAWSVTGDTQYF. Written as DNA, the CDR3 is TGTGCCTGGAGTGTAACGGGAGATACGCAGTATTTT.

This chain connects TRBV5-1 to TRBJ2-7, with 8 bases identical to TRBD1. The CDR3 has 14 amino acids. V was pared by 4 bases and J by 5 bases, with 8 bases of the junction left unmatched. CDR1 is SGHRS and CDR2 is YFSETQ in the germline V gene. CDR3 nucleotides: TGCGCCAGCAGCGCCGGGACAGGAGTCAACGAGCAGTACTTC. Translating gives CASSAGTGVNEQYF.

The V and J genes are TRBV4-1 and TRBJ2-2, with 9 bases that match TRBD2. The CDR3 consists of 16 residues. Trimming took 1 base from V and 4 from J; bases not matched to a gene: 4. Germline values: CDR1 MGHRA, CDR2 YSYEKL. In DNA form, the CDR3 reads TGCGCCAGCAGCCAAGTCACAGCGGGGGGCACCGGGGAGCTGTTTTTT. This encodes CASSQVTAGGTGELFF.

J is TRBJ2-5 and V is TRBV5-1; 10 positions agree with TRBD1. CDR3 length: 17 amino acids. Germline trimming cut 4 bases from V and 0 bases from J; bases unmatched to any gene: 9. The germline V gene encodes CDR1 SGHRS and CDR2 YFSETQ. CDR3 amino acids: CASSLGQGGMDQETQYF. CDR3 bases: TGCGCCAGCAGCCTTGGACAGGGGGGGATGGACCAAGAGACCCAGTACTTC.

The chain recombines TRBV18 with TRBJ1-2; 11 positions agree with TRBD1. J gave up 7 bases and V 2 bases, and 6 bases lay outside the gene matches. CDR3 length: 15 amino acids. Per germline, CDR1 KGHSH and CDR2 LQKENI. The CDR3 bases are TGTGCCAGCTCACCAAATGGACAGGGGGCGCCTGGCTACACCTTC. This gives the protein CASSPNGQGAPGYTF.

This chain uses TRBV29-1 with TRBJ2-2; D call uncertain. The V gene's germline CDR1 is SQVTM and CDR2 ANQGSEA. V lost 1 base, J lost 7 bases, and 4 bases lay in between. The CDR3 is made up of 11 amino acids. The CDR3 loop is CSVEVDGELFF. In DNA form, the CDR3 reads TGCAGCGTTGAAGTAGACGGGGAGCTGTTTTTT.